The 21 T cell receptor beta chains below were found in one sample sequenced in a study of T cell responses to AZD1222 COVID-19 vaccine (dated by TCRdb to the early 2020s). The time point label corresponds to: baseline before first vaccination. The library was prepared using the immunoSEQ multiplex PCR assay. Sourced from immuneACCESS, this table was stored by TCRdb with only in-frame sequences that have V and J called. A share of the clones is absent; for the studies checked, an unresolved V gene accounts for under half, and the remainder has no known explanation. The sample table shows around 110,000 clones, and roughly nine tenths are seen once. The ten largest account for about 3.1% of the sample. The sequences come from peripheral blood, collected on day 0 of AZD1222 vaccination. The receptor set was obtained from an adult in good health.

V gene TRBV5-5 combines with J gene TRBJ2-1; 9 bases are a match to TRBD1. In germline, CDR1 is SGHKS, CDR2 YYEKEE (reference sequence). This CDR3 contains 16 residues. Unmatched junction bases numbered 8, after V lost 0 bases and J lost 7 bases. In nucleotides, the CDR3 is TGTGCCAGCAGCTTGGCCAGGGGGACAGGGACGAATGAGCAGTTCTTC. Translation gives CASSLARGTGTNEQFF. The full variable domain, completed using reference TRBV5-5 and TRBJ2-1, is DAGVTQSPTHLIKTRGQQVTLRCSPISGHKSVSWYQQVLGQGPQFIFQYYEKEERGRGNFPDRFSARQFPNYSSELNVNALLLGDSALYLCASSLARGTGTNEQFFGPGTRLTVL.

This sequence joins TRBV20-1 and TRBJ1-2; no firm D call. With 5 bases removed from V and 8 bases from J, the gap between germline ends came to 12 bases. This CDR3 spans 11 amino acids. Germline V gives CDR1 DFQATT, CDR2 SNEGSKA (reference sequence). DNA of the CDR3: TGCAGTGCTCATACCGACACCGGCTACACCTTC. As protein: CSAHTDTGYTF.

The rearrangement joins TRBV6-4 to TRBJ1-6; 9 bases align to TRBD1. In germline, CDR1 is MRHNA, CDR2 SNTAGT. The junction had 2 bases not matched to a gene; V was cut back by 2 bases and J by 6 bases. This CDR3 has 15 amino acids. In DNA, the CDR3 is TGTGCCAGCAGTGACACAGGGGGCGGTAATTCACCCCTCCACTTT. Amino acids: CASSDTGGGNSPLHF.

The gene calls are TRBV27 and TRBJ2-3; D tentatively reads TRBD1 or TRBD2 (5 bases each). Per the germline V gene, CDR1 is MNHEY and CDR2 is SMNVEV (reference sequence). V was cut by 4 bases and J by 2 bases, with 10 bases left in between. The CDR3 contains 14 residues. The DNA of the CDR3 is TGTGCCAGCAGTTGGGGGATAGTCACAGATACGCAGTATTTT. Amino acids: CASSWGIVTDTQYF.

V gene TRBV7-2 combines with J gene TRBJ2-2, with 7 bases that match TRBD2. This CDR3 contains 14 residues. V dropped 8 bases and J dropped 1; count of bases not matched to a gene: 4. CDR1 and CDR2 (germline): SGHTA, FQGNSA. The DNA of the CDR3 is TGTGCCAGCCGTGGCGGGGGGAACACCGGGGAGCTGTTTTTT. It translates to CASRGGGNTGELFF.

The V and J genes are TRBV7-6 and TRBJ2-7; TRBD2 is a possible D gene (5 bases). Between the trimmed V and J ends, which lost 5 bases and 2 bases, there was a span of 16 bases. Germline loops: CDR1 SGHVS, CDR2 FNYEAQ. The CDR3 contains 15 residues. The CDR3 is CASSPKGSGPYEQYF. The CDR3 nucleotides are TGTGCCAGCAGCCCCAAAGGGAGCGGCCCCTACGAGCAGTACTTC.

The chain is built from TRBV23-1 and TRBJ2-1; 8 bases align to TRBD1. Being an ORF, TRBV23-1 has a function that is uncertain. After removal of 2 bases from V and 1 base from J, the junction contained 7 bases not matched to a gene. CDR3 length: 17 residues. The CDR3: CASSQKTGERSYNEQFF. The CDR3 nucleotides are TGCGCCAGCAGTCAAAAGACAGGGGAGAGGTCCTACAATGAGCAGTTCTTC.

The chain carries TRBV2 and TRBJ2-7, with TRBD2 identical over 7 bases. CDR1 and CDR2 (germline): SNHLY, FYNNEI. The CDR3 has 13 residues. Trimming cost V 3 bases and J 4 bases; bases outside gene matches: 3. CDR3 DNA sequence: TGTGCCAGCAGTGAGGTTAGCGGGTACGAGCAGTACTTC. Translated, it gives CASSEVSGYEQYF.

The rearrangement joins TRBV28 to TRBJ2-7; 10 nucleotides agree with TRBD1. Germline CDR1 is MDHEN and CDR2 is SYDVKM. This CDR3 has 14 amino acids. V lost 6 bases and J lost 5; bases outside the gene matches: 7. CDR3: CASSPPGTGDEQYF. As DNA, the CDR3 is TGTGCCAGCAGCCCTCCCGGGACAGGGGACGAGCAGTACTTC.

In this sample, this clone turned up once. The rearrangement joins TRBV7-2 to TRBJ2-7; 8 bases fit TRBD1. The germline V gene has CDR1 SGHTA and CDR2 FQGNSA. This CDR3 is 13 amino acids long. V gave up 5 bases and J gave up 6 bases; unmatched junction bases: 6. The CDR3 nucleotides read TGTGCCAGCAGCACCGGACAGGGAACCGAGCAGTACTTC. This sequence encodes CASSTGQGTEQYF.

Written as DNA, the CDR3 is TGTGCCAGCAGCAACCGGGGGGGAAACAATCAGCCCCAGCATTTT. Encoded protein: CASSNRGGNNQPQHF. J is TRBJ1-5 and V is TRBV28, with D tentatively TRBD1 (5 bases). Germline-derived CDR1 and CDR2 are MDHEN and SYDVKM. The length of the CDR3 is 15 residues. Trimming pared 6 bases from V and 3 bases from J, leaving 15 bases between.

The chain recombines TRBV6-6 with TRBJ2-3, with 8 bases fitting TRBD2. The CDR3 extends over 15 amino acids. V lost 11 bases to trimming and J lost 0 bases; unmatched junction nucleotides: 10. Germline V gene data show CDR1 as MNHNY and CDR2 as SVGAGI (reference sequence). CDR3 bases: TGTGCCGCACGGGGGGGACAACTTAGCACAGATACGCAGTATTTT. Translated, it gives CAARGGQLSTDTQYF.

The rearrangement uses TRBV27 and TRBJ2-1; 14 bases align to TRBD2. Per the germline V gene, CDR1 is MNHEY and CDR2 is SMNVEV (reference sequence). The CDR3 loop spans 18 amino acids. Trimming took 5 bases from V and 2 from J; bases not matched to a gene: 8. The DNA of the CDR3 is TGTGCCAGCAGTATTGCCGGGACTAGCGGGAGTCCCTACAATGAGCAGTTCTTC. Its protein is CASSIAGTSGSPYNEQFF.

This rearrangement joins TRBV6-2 or TRBV6-3 to TRBJ1-1; D is ambiguous. CDR1 is MNHEY, CDR2 SVGEGT, per germline. V shed 4 bases and J shed 3 bases, with 12 bases lying between them. CDR3 length equals 14 residues. Here the CDR3 DNA reads TGTGCCAGCAGTTCCCAGCCGGGGTACACTGAAGCTTTCTTT. Translated: CASSSQPGYTEAFF.

This chain joins TRBV27 and TRBJ2-7; 11 nucleotides agree with TRBD2. Germline loops: CDR1 MNHEY, CDR2 SMNVEV (reference sequence). Trimming cost V 4 bases and J 3 bases; bases outside gene matches: 5. The CDR3 sequence is 15 residues long. The DNA of the CDR3 is TGTGCCAGCAGTTCTCGGACTAGCGGGCTCTACGAGCAGTACTTC. This codes for CASSSRTSGLYEQYF.

The sample holds a few counts of this clone. The rearrangement joins TRBV19 to TRBJ1-1; D is ambiguous. The V gene's germline CDR1 is LNHDA and CDR2 SQIVND (reference sequence). Trimming pared 3 bases from V and 4 bases from J, leaving 15 bases between. The CDR3 contains 15 residues. The CDR3: CASSIPHFQSTEAFF. The DNA of the CDR3 is TGTGCCAGTAGTATCCCCCATTTTCAAAGCACTGAAGCTTTCTTT.

The chain couples TRBV2 to TRBJ1-2; D uncertain. Per the germline V gene, CDR1 is SNHLY and CDR2 is FYNNEI. The CDR3 runs to 12 residues. V lost 0 bases and J lost 8, with 7 bases in between. The CDR3 DNA reads TGTGCCAGCAGTGAAGCGTCTAGAGGCTACACCTTC. This codes for CASSEASRGYTF.

The chain links TRBV12-3 or TRBV12-4 to TRBJ2-7; the match to TRBD1 covers 9 bases. The CDR3 covers 13 residues. Trimming took 6 bases from V and 3 from J; bases not matched to a gene: 3. The CDR3: CASRDRGLYEQYF. The CDR3 nucleotides read TGTGCCAGCAGGGACAGGGGACTCTACGAGCAGTACTTC.

The V gene is TRBV5-4, the J gene TRBJ2-7, with D perhaps matching TRBD1 (7 bases). V gave up 0 bases and J gave up 2 bases, with 12 bases separating them. The CDR3 runs to 15 residues. Germline lookup yields CDR1 SGHNT and CDR2 YYREEE (reference sequence). This chain's CDR3 is CASSLAGRGAYEQYF. CDR3 nucleotide sequence: TGTGCCAGCAGCTTGGCAGGCAGGGGGGCCTACGAGCAGTACTTC.

The genes are TRBV3-1 (or the pseudogene TRBV3-2) and TRBJ2-7, with TRBD2 matching over 7 bases. In germline, CDR1 is LGHDT, CDR2 YNNKEL (reference sequence). V lost 4 bases to trimming and J lost 6 bases; unmatched junction nucleotides: 9. The CDR3 runs to 14 residues. In DNA form, the CDR3 reads TGTGCCAGCAGCCCCCGGGAGGCCGGGGGCGAGCAGTACTTC. Translated, it gives CASSPREAGGEQYF.

This chain links TRBV21-1 with TRBJ2-3; the table assigns TRBD2, which was not confirmed against the DNA. TRBV21-1 is annotated as a pseudogene. The CDR3 consists of 17 residues. The CDR3 region is CASSSRRYGKDTDTQYF. The CDR3 DNA is TGTGCCAGCAGTTCACGGCGGTACGGGAAGGACACAGATACGCAGTATTTT.